What follows are 10 T cell receptor beta chains derived from one specimen sequenced in a study of CD8+ T cells in alopecia areata. Once RNA had been extracted, it was reverse transcribed into cDNA to act as the sequencing template. Measured with immunoSEQ multiplex PCR; TCRdb has only the in-frame clones, and not every one. Among approximately 30,000 clones listed, roughly 50% were seen once. What was sequenced was NKG2D-high CD8+ T cells sorted from blood. The receptors were sampled from a human donor with alopecia areata.

This sequence joins TRBV11-3 and TRBJ2-7; the D gene is possibly TRBD2 (6 bases). The germline V and J ends were trimmed by 4 bases and 0 bases, with 13 bases remaining between them. The CDR3 sequence is 15 residues long. Per the germline V gene, CDR1 is SGHNT and CDR2 is YENEEA. The chain's CDR3 is CASSSGTSLSYEQYF. DNA for the CDR3: TGTGCCAGCAGCTCGGGGACTTCCCTCTCCTACGAGCAGTACTTC.

This clone was picked up a small number of times. The genes are TRBV28 and TRBJ1-5; tentative D call: TRBD1 (6 bases). Germline V lookup: CDR1 MDHEN, CDR2 SYDVKM. V lost 6 bases to trimming and J lost 4 bases, with 13 bases between them. This CDR3 contains 14 residues. CDR3 sequence: CASRITGQNQPQHF. The CDR3 DNA sequence: TGTGCCAGCAGAATAACGGGACAAAATCAGCCCCAGCATTTT.

This sequence joins TRBV5-4 and TRBJ1-2; D may be TRBD1 (5 bases). Trimming removed 0 bases at V and 3 bases at J, with 9 bases between. The CDR3 is 14 residues long. Germline V gene data show CDR1 as SGHNT and CDR2 as YYREEE (reference sequence). The CDR3 DNA reads TGTGCCAGCAGCTTGGGGGACGGAGACTATGGCTACACCTTC. Amino acids: CASSLGDGDYGYTF.

This clone was recorded only once. The chain links TRBV27 to TRBJ2-5; no clear D gene. Germline lookup yields CDR1 MNHEY and CDR2 SMNVEV (reference sequence). This CDR3 has 16 residues. Trimming removed 7 bases at V and 0 bases at J, with 18 bases between. CDR3 sequence reads: CASTPRATQNQETQYF. The CDR3 coding sequence is TGTGCCAGCACCCCTCGGGCTACCCAGAACCAAGAGACCCAGTACTTC.

The chain is built from TRBV4-3 and TRBJ2-2; TRBD1 matches 9 bases. The germline V gene has CDR1 LGHNA and CDR2 YSLEER. The CDR3 covers 19 residues. V lost 3 bases and J lost 2; bases outside the gene matches: 13. The CDR3, as DNA: TGCGCCAGCAGCCACCCCCGGGACAGGGATTGTAGTAACACCGGGGAGCTGTTTTTT. It codes for CASSHPRDRDCSNTGELFF.

The rearrangement uses TRBV5-1 and TRBJ1-3; TRBD1 agrees at 7 bases. Germline values: CDR1 SGHRS, CDR2 YFSETQ. The CDR3 sequence is 15 residues long. With V trimmed by 3 bases and J by 4 bases, 7 bases remained unmatched. The CDR3 DNA is TGCGCCAGCAGCTCCGGGACAGCGAGAGGAAACACCATATATTTT. Translated: CASSSGTARGNTIYF.

V usage is TRBV7-9 and J usage is TRBJ1-4; 7 nucleotides match TRBD1. The V gene end was trimmed by 5 bases and the J gene end by 4 bases; junction bases not matched to a gene: 4. The CDR3 has 14 residues. The germline gives CDR1 SEHNR, CDR2 FQNEAQ (reference sequence). The DNA for the CDR3 is TGTGCCAGCAGCGGGACAGTGAATAATGAAAAACTGTTTTTT. It is translated as CASSGTVNNEKLFF.

The chain is built from TRBV7-3 and TRBJ2-3; TRBD1 matches at 8 bases. Germline V lookup: CDR1 SGHTA, CDR2 FQGTGA. The CDR3 covers 14 residues. Trimming took 7 bases from V and 11 from J; bases not matched to a gene: 14. The CDR3 DNA follows: TGTGCCAGCACCGATGGACAGGGAAGGAGTCAGCAGTATTTT. It codes for CASTDGQGRSQQYF.

This sequence joins TRBV5-1 and TRBJ2-7, with D perhaps TRBD1 (5 bases). V lost 4 bases to trimming and J lost 1 base, with 12 bases between them. CDR3 length equals 14 residues. Germline V gives CDR1 SGHRS, CDR2 YFSETQ. Here the CDR3 reads CASSPPTGSYEQYF. CDR3 DNA: TGCGCCAGCAGCCCACCAACAGGATCCTACGAGCAGTACTTC.

V usage is TRBV7-8 and J usage is TRBJ2-1, with 12 nucleotides matching TRBD2. This CDR3 is built from 16 residues. Germline V lookup: CDR1 SGHVS, CDR2 FQNEAQ. With V trimmed by 4 bases and J by 6 bases, 7 bases remained unmatched. The CDR3 region has the DNA TGTGCCAGCAGCTCCCTAGCGGGAGGGCCGAGCAATGAGCAGTTCTTC. Translating it yields CASSSLAGGPSNEQFF.